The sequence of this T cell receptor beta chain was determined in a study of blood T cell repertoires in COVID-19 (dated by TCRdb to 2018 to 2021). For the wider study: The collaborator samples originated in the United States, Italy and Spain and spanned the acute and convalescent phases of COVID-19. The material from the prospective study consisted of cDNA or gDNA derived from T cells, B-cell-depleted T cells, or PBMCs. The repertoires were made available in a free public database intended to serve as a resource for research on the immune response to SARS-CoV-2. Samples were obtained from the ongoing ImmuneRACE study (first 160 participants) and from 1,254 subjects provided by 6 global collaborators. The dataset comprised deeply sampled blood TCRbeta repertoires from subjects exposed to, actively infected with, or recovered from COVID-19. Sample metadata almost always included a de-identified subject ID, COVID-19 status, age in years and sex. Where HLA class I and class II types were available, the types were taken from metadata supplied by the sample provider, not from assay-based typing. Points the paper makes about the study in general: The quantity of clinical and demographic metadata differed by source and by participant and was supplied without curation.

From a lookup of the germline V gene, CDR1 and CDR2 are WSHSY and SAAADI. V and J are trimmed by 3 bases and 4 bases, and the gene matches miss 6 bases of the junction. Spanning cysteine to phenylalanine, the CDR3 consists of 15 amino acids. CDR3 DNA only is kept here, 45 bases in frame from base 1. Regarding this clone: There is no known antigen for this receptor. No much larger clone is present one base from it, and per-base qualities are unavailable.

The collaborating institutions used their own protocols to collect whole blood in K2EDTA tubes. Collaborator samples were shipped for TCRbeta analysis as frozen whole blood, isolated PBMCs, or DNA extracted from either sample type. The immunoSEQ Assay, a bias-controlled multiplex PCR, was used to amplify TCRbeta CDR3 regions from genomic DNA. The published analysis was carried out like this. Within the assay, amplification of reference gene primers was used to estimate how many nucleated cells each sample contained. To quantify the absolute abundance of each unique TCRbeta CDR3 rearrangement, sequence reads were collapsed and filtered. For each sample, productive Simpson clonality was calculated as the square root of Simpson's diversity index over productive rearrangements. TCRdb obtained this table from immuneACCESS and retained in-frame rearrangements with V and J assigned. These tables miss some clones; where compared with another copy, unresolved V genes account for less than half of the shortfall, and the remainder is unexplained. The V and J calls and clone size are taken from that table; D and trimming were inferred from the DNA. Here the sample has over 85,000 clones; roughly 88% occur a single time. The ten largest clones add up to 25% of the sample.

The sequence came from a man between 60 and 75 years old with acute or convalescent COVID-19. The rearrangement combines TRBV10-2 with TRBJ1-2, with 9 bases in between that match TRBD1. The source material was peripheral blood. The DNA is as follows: TGCGCCAGCAGTGACCGAGGACAGGGGAGCTATGGCTACACCTTC. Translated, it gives CASSDRGQGSYGYTF.